This TCR beta chain appears in the sequencing data of a study of cytotoxic CD8 clonotypes in ibrutinib-treated CLL. About the research overall: Complete response was seen in 2 patients and partial in approximately 25; some 12 progressed and around 14 stayed remitted after a median about 68 months. Samples had a mean of approximately 260,000 productive templates and approximately 90,000 productive rearrangements.

This clone was picked up a small number of times. Its antigen is unknown. Study-wide results and caveats: Clonality was elevated at ibrutinib response and had returned toward baseline at progression.

The ends lost 5 bases at V and 7 bases at J; junction bases unmatched: 14. This CDR3 has 15 amino acids. CDR1 is SGHTA and CDR2 is FQGTGA in the germline V gene. Sequencing was designed to attain a depth spanning 1 in 200,000 to 1 in 1 million T cells. Assay used: immunoSEQ multiplex PCR; TCRdb lists only in-frame clones, some missing. The sample lists 43,000 or so clones, about 65% seen once, with roughly a fifth in the top ten. Sequenced material: PBMCs, taken after 24 months of ibrutinib treatment. This TCR came from a human donor with chronic lymphocytic leukemia. The chain employs TRBV7-3 and TRBJ2-7; 7 bases line up with TRBD1. The CDR3 region is CASSPQTGPLGEQYF. CDR3 nucleotide sequence: TGTGCCAGCAGCCCCCAGACAGGGCCATTGGGGGAGCAGTACTTC.